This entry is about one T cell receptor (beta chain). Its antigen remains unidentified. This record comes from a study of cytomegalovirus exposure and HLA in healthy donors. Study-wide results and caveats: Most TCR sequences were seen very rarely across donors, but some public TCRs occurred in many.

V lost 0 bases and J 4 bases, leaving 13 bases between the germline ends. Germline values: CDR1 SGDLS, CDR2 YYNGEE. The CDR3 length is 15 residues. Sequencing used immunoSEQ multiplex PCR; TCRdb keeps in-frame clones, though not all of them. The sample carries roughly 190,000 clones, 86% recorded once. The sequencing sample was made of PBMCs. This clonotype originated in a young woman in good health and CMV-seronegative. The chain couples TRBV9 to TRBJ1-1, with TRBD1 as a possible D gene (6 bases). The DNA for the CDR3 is TGTGCCAGCAGCGTAGTCAACCAGGGGAGCACTGAAGCTTTCTTT. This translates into CASSVVNQGSTEAFF.